The 10 T cell receptor beta chains given below trace back to one sample, sequenced in a study of T cell responses to AZD1222 COVID-19 vaccine (dated by TCRdb to 2020 to 2022). The protocol used for the library was the immunoSEQ multiplex PCR assay. This immuneACCESS table, as held by TCRdb, lists in-frame sequences with V and J called but not all clones. Of the missing ones, under half trace to an unresolved V gene in checked studies; the others have no known cause. This sample holds tens of thousands of clones; more than 70% were observed only once. The leading ten clones occupy roughly an eighth of the sample. Interpreted using the paper, the time point label stands for: baseline before first vaccination. Sequencing was performed on peripheral blood, taken on day 0 of AZD1222 vaccination. All receptors come from an adult in good health.

This clone was observed once. The chain employs TRBV30 and TRBJ1-5, with D tentatively TRBD1 (6 bases). The CDR3 length is 16 residues. Between the trimmed V and J ends, which lost 2 bases and 2 bases, there was a span of 16 bases. CDR1 is GTSNPN, CDR2 SVGIG, per germline (reference sequence). The CDR3 DNA is TGTGCCTGGAGTTCCCCGGGACAATTGGGCAATCAGCCCCAGCATTTT. This encodes CAWSSPGQLGNQPQHF.

The chain uses TRBV28 and TRBJ1-3; the D is unclear. The V end lost 9 bases, the J end lost 3 bases, and 12 bases lay between the germline ends. Germline assignment: CDR1 MDHEN and CDR2 SYDVKM. The CDR3 extends over 13 amino acids. The DNA for the CDR3 is TGTGCCAGTAAGGGCTCCGGTGGAAACACCATATATTTT. Translating it yields CASKGSGGNTIYF.

The gene calls are TRBV6-2 or TRBV6-3 and TRBJ2-7; 8 bases line up with TRBD1. The ends lost 2 bases at V and 1 base at J; junction bases unmatched: 10. Germline-derived CDR1 and CDR2 are MNHEY and SVGEGT. There are 17 residues in the CDR3. The CDR3 sequence is CASSYLFKDRVSYEQYF. CDR3 DNA sequence: TGTGCCAGCAGTTACCTCTTTAAGGACAGGGTATCCTACGAGCAGTACTTC.

The V call is TRBV5-1, the J call TRBJ2-3; the D gene could be TRBD1 or TRBD2 (5 bases each). Trimming pared 4 bases from V and 2 bases from J, leaving 11 bases between. Germline V gives CDR1 SGHRS, CDR2 YFSETQ. The CDR3 length is 14 residues. The CDR3 spells CASSMGPYTDTQYF. Written as DNA, the CDR3 is TGCGCCAGCAGCATGGGACCGTACACAGATACGCAGTATTTT.

This clone was picked up many times. The chain joins TRBV9 to TRBJ2-1, with 13 nucleotides matching TRBD2. The trim removed 3 bases at V and 8 bases at J, leaving 5 bases unmatched. The CDR3 is made up of 15 amino acids. Germline CDR1 reads SGDLS; CDR2 reads YYNGEE. The CDR3: CASSAGTSGDDEQFF. The DNA of the CDR3 is TGTGCCAGCAGCGCAGGGACTAGCGGGGACGATGAGCAGTTCTTC. Drawing the rest from reference TRBV9 and TRBJ2-1, the complete variable domain is DSGVTQTPKHLITATGQRVTLRCSPRSGDLSVYWYQQSLDQGLQFLIQYYNGEERAKGNILERFSAQQFPDLHSELNLSSLELGDSALYFCASSAGTSGDDEQFFGPGTRLTVL.

This clone was detected once. The gene calls are TRBV19 and TRBJ2-7; D perhaps matches TRBD1 (6 bases). The V end was cut by 7 bases, the J end by 3 bases, with 22 bases between. CDR3 size: 16 residues. Germline V gene data show CDR1 as LNHDA and CDR2 as SQIVND (reference sequence). The CDR3 protein is CASTKQGPGKIYEQYF. In DNA, the CDR3 is TGTGCCAGTACGAAACAGGGCCCCGGCAAAATCTACGAGCAGTACTTC.

The chain employs TRBV3-1 (or the pseudogene TRBV3-2) and TRBJ2-5; 9 positions agree with TRBD1. The CDR3 runs 15 residues. V gave up 1 base and J gave up 0 bases; unmatched junction bases: 0. Germline V CDR1 and CDR2: LGHDT, YNNKEL (reference sequence). CDR3 nucleotide sequence: TGTGCCAGCAGCCAAGGGACAGGGGACCAAGAGACCCAGTACTTC. Its protein product is CASSQGTGDQETQYF.

The CDR3 loop reads CASSLGGLLNTEAFF. The CDR3 DNA reads TGTGCCAGCAGTTTGGGGGGGCTCTTGAACACTGAAGCTTTCTTT. This chain connects TRBV28 to TRBJ1-1, with TRBD1 as a possible D gene (6 bases). Trimming shortened V by 3 bases and J by 0 bases, and 11 bases separated the two germline ends. The CDR3 runs to 15 residues. Germline V gene sequence: CDR1 MDHEN, CDR2 SYDVKM.

This clone has more than one count but fewer than ten. This chain's CDR3 is CASSRGPEVDQPQHF. Here the CDR3 DNA reads TGCGCCAGCAGCCGGGGGCCGGAAGTTGATCAGCCCCAGCATTTT. The chain employs TRBV4-1 and TRBJ1-5; D is perhaps TRBD1 (6 bases). Germline V lookup: CDR1 MGHRA, CDR2 YSYEKL. V shed 4 bases and J shed 5 bases, with 15 bases lying between them. The CDR3 is made up of 15 amino acids.

This clone was recorded once. The V gene is TRBV27, the J gene TRBJ1-1; perhaps TRBD1 as D (5 bases). Germline lookup yields CDR1 MNHEY and CDR2 SMNVEV (reference sequence). This CDR3 comprises 14 residues. V gave up 6 bases and J gave up 0 bases, with 11 bases separating them. The CDR3 loop is CASSPWDLNTEAFF. The CDR3 DNA sequence: TGTGCCAGCAGCCCCTGGGACTTGAACACTGAAGCTTTCTTT.